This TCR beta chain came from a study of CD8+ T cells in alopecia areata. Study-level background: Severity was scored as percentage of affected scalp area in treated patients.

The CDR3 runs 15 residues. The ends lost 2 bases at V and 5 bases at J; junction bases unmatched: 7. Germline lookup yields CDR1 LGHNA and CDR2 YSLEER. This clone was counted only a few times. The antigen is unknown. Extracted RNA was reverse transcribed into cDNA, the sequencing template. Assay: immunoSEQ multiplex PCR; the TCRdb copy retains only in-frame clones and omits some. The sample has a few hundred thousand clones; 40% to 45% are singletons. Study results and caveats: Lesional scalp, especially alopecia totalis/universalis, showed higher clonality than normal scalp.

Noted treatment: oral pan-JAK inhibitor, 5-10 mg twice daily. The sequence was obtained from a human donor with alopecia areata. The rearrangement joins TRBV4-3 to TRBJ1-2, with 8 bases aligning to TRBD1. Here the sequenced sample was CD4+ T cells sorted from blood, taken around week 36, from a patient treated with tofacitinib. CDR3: CASSQTTGEQYGYTF. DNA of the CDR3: TGCGCCAGCAGCCAAACGACAGGGGAACAGTATGGCTACACCTTC.